What follows are 12 T cell receptor beta chains derived from one specimen sequenced in a study of T cells after yellow fever vaccination. TCRdb re-called the 5' RACE reads with MiXCR, one entry per CDR3 protein. The sample has about 73,000 distinct CDR3 sequences; over 7.5% are singletons. The starting material was CD8+ T cells sorted from PBMCs, obtained on the day of the yellow fever booster vaccination. Every receptor here comes from a man aged 25 to 45 who received the YFV17D yellow fever vaccine.

This clonotype was seen a few times. The rearrangement joins TRBV6-2 or TRBV6-3 to TRBJ2-5; no clear D. The V and J ends lost 3 bases and 4 bases respectively, with 9 bases between them. Germline loops: CDR1 MNHEY, CDR2 SVGEGT. The CDR3 has 13 amino acids. CDR3 in DNA: TGTGCCAGCAGTTATTGGATAAGAGAGACCCAGTACTTC. This encodes CASSYWIRETQYF.

This rearrangement joins TRBV7-9 to TRBJ2-1; 12 nucleotides match TRBD2. Germline V CDR1 and CDR2: SEHNR, FQNEAQ (reference sequence). The CDR3 consists of 15 residues. V trimming: 4 bases; J trimming: 8 bases; junction bases outside the gene matches: 6. For the CDR3, the DNA is TGTGCCAGCAGCTCCTTGACTAGCGGGGGCGATGAGCAGTTCTTC. Its protein is CASSSLTSGGDEQFF. The variable domain in full, completed from reference TRBV7-9 and TRBJ2-1, reads DTGVSQNPRHKITKRGQNVTFRCDPISEHNRLYWYRQTLGQGPEFLTYFQNEAQLEKSRLLSDRFSAERPKGSFSTLEIQRTEQGDSAMYLCASSSLTSGGDEQFFGPGTRLTVL.

This clonotype showed up just a few times. The V and J genes are TRBV7-8 and TRBJ2-2; 9 bases align to TRBD2. This CDR3 region has 17 residues. The J segment lost 6 bases and the V segment lost 2 bases, leaving 10 bases of the junction unmatched. Per germline, CDR1 SGHVS and CDR2 FQNEAQ. The CDR3 region is CASSLPREGVGAGELFF. DNA for the CDR3: TGTGCCAGCAGCTTACCGCGGGAGGGGGTTGGTGCCGGGGAGCTGTTTTTT. Combining the CDR3 with reference TRBV7-8 and TRBJ2-2 gives the whole variable domain GAGVSQSPRYKVAKRGQDVALRCDPISGHVSLFWYQQALGQGPEFLTYFQNEAQLDKSGLPSDRFFAERPEGSVSTLKIQRTQQEDSAVYLCASSLPREGVGAGELFFGEGSRLTVL.

This chain links TRBV30 with TRBJ2-6, with 7 bases aligning to TRBD2. CDR1 is GTSNPN and CDR2 is SVGIG in the germline V gene (reference sequence). This CDR3 region has 17 residues. V lost 4 bases to trimming and J lost 3 bases; unmatched junction nucleotides: 12. CDR3 sequence reads: CAWIGGGGEGGANVLTF. In nucleotides, the CDR3 is TGTGCCTGGATCGGCGGGGGTGGCGAGGGTGGGGCCAACGTCCTGACTTTC.

The table lists this clonotype with a few counts. The genes are TRBV2 and TRBJ2-3, with 7 positions matching TRBD2. J lost 5 bases, V lost 8 bases, and 4 bases had no gene match. Germline V gene lookup returns CDR1 SNHLY and CDR2 FYNNEI. CDR3 size: 12 residues. The CDR3 bases are TGTGCCAGCGGGAGGGCCTTAGATACGCAGTATTTT. Translating it yields CASGRALDTQYF. Full variable domain (rest looked up from reference TRBV2 and TRBJ2-3): EPEVTQTPSHQVTQMGQEVILRCVPISNHLYFYWYRQILGQKVEFLVSFYNNEISEKSEIFDDQFSVERPDGSNFTLKIRSTKLEDSAMYFCASGRALDTQYFGPGTRLTVL.

This clonotype was seen a handful of times. CDR3 DNA sequence: TGTGCCAGCAGCTTTGACCTCGGTGCGGGCGAGCAGTACTTC. This translates into CASSFDLGAGEQYF. The rearrangement links TRBV5-4 to TRBJ2-7, with D perhaps TRBD2 (5 bases). The ends were cut back, 2 bases at V and 6 bases at J, with 15 bases in the middle. The CDR3 extends over 14 amino acids. Germline V CDR1 and CDR2: SGHNT, YYREEE (reference sequence).

The rearrangement uses TRBV29-1 and TRBJ2-1; D is possibly TRBD2 (6 bases). This CDR3 has 19 residues. In germline, CDR1 is SQVTM, CDR2 ANQGSEA. V was cut by 6 bases and J by 1 base, with 28 bases left in between. The CDR3: CSVTLTPGVRLGSYNEQFF. The DNA of the CDR3 is TGCAGCGTCACTCTGACACCCGGCGTAAGACTAGGATCCTACAATGAGCAGTTCTTC.

This clonotype showed up just a few times. This sequence joins TRBV20-1 and TRBJ2-1; maybe TRBD2 (5 bases). The CDR3 length is 13 residues. Trimming took 6 bases from V and 0 from J, leaving 9 bases between them. Germline V gene sequence: CDR1 DFQATT, CDR2 SNEGSKA (reference sequence). CDR3 loop: CSASGFSYNEQFF. The CDR3 region has the DNA TGCAGTGCCAGCGGATTCTCCTACAATGAGCAGTTCTTC.

This clonotype has more than one count but fewer than ten. The rearrangement uses TRBV7-6 and TRBJ2-7; 10 nucleotides align to TRBD1. V was pared by 3 bases and J by 4 bases, with 3 bases of the junction left unmatched. CDR1 is SGHVS, CDR2 FNYEAQ, per germline. The CDR3 loop spans 14 amino acids. The CDR3 is CASSFRDRGYEQYF. In DNA, the CDR3 is TGTGCCAGCAGCTTCCGGGACAGGGGTTACGAGCAGTACTTC.

The J gene is TRBJ2-5, the V gene TRBV7-9, with D unresolved. The V gene's germline CDR1 is SEHNR and CDR2 FQNEAQ (reference sequence). The CDR3 totals 14 residues. Deletions cut 4 bases from V and 2 bases from J, with 11 bases between. The CDR3 protein is CASSSGRPQETQYF. CDR3 sequence (DNA): TGTGCCAGCAGCTCAGGTCGTCCACAAGAGACCCAGTACTTC.

The chain uses TRBV4-2 and TRBJ2-7, with 11 bases aligning to TRBD2. The CDR3 covers 16 residues. V gave up 1 base and J gave up 3 bases; unmatched junction bases: 5. CDR1 LGHNA and CDR2 YNFKEQ come from the germline V gene. CDR3 region: CASSQVGTSGIYEQYF. The DNA of the CDR3 is TGTGCCAGCAGCCAAGTCGGGACTAGCGGCATCTACGAGCAGTACTTC.

This clonotype was seen ten or more times. The rearrangement joins TRBV6-6 to TRBJ2-5; no clear D. Germline V CDR1 and CDR2: MNHNY, SVGAGI (reference sequence). The V end lost 8 bases, the J end lost 1 base, and 5 bases lay between the germline ends. The CDR3 totals 11 residues. The CDR3 loop is CASVGQETQYF. CDR3 nucleotide sequence: TGTGCCAGCGTCGGCCAAGAGACCCAGTACTTC.